The T cell receptor beta chain under discussion was sequenced for a study of blood T cell repertoires in COVID-19. Study at large: The United States, Italy and Spain were the sources of the acute and convalescent COVID-19 samples. In each case, the material was cDNA or gDNA derived from T cells, B-cell-depleted T cells, or PBMCs.

Study processing details: Reference gene primers were amplified, and this amplification served to estimate nucleated cell counts. This table comes from immunoSEQ multiplex PCR, and its TCRdb copy is limited to in-frame clones, with some not included. V and J calls and clone size come straight from that table; D and trimming were deduced from the DNA. Among some 20,000 clones, approximately 90% were seen once, and the ten largest hold approximately 10%. Sequencing was done on a sample of peripheral blood. The source is a human donor in a cohort sampled during active COVID-19.

In DNA, the CDR3 is TGTGCCAGTAGTATGACTAGCGGAGGAAACACAGATACGCAGTATTTT. Protein: CASSMTSGGNTDTQYF. The rearrangement links TRBV19 to TRBJ2-3, with TRBD2 matching 9 bases. This CDR3 is built from 16 residues. Germline V gives CDR1 LNHDA, CDR2 SQIVND (reference sequence). With V trimmed by 3 bases and J by 2 bases, 6 bases remained unmatched.